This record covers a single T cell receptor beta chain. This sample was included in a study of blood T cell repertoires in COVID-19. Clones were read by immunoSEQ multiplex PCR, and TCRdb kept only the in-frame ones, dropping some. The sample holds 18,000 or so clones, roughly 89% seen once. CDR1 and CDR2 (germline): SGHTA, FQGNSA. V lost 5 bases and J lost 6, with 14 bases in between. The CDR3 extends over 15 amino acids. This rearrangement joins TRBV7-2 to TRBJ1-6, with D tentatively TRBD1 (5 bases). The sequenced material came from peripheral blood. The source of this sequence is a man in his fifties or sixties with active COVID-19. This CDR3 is CASSQGSGANSPLHF. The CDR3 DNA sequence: TGTGCCAGCAGCCAAGGGTCTGGGGCTAATTCACCCCTCCACTTT.